Reported below is one T cell receptor (beta chain). This record belongs to a study of blood T cell repertoires in COVID-19. Libraries were prepared by immunoSEQ multiplex PCR; TCRdb keeps only in-frame clonotypes and omits some of them. The table lists 95,000 to 150,000 clones, roughly three quarters of them singletons. V was pared by 3 bases and J by 3 bases, with 2 bases of the junction left unmatched. The CDR3 has 13 amino acids. CDR1 is LNHDA and CDR2 is SQIVND in the germline V gene (reference sequence). This TCR was recovered from a human donor in a cohort sampled during active COVID-19. The sequenced sample was peripheral blood. The rearrangement joins TRBV19 to TRBJ2-7, with 7 positions matching TRBD1. CDR3 sequence reads: CASSMGDSYEQYF. CDR3 sequence (DNA): TGTGCCAGTAGTATGGGGGACAGCTACGAGCAGTACTTC.